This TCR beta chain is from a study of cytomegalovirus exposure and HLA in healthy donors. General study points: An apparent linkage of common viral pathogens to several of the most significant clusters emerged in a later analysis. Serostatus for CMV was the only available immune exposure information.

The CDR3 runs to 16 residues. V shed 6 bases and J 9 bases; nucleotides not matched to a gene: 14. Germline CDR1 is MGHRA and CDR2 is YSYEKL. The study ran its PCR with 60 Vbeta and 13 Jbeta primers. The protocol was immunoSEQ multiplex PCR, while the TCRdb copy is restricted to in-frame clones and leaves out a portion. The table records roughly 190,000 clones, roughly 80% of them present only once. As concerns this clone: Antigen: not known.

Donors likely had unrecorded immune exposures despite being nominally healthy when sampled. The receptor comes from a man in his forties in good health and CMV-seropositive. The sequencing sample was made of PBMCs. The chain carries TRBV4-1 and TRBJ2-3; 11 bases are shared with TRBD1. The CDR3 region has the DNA TGCGCCAGCAGAAAAGGGGGGGGACAGGGGGTTGGGACGCAGTATTTT. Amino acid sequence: CASRKGGGQGVGTQYF.